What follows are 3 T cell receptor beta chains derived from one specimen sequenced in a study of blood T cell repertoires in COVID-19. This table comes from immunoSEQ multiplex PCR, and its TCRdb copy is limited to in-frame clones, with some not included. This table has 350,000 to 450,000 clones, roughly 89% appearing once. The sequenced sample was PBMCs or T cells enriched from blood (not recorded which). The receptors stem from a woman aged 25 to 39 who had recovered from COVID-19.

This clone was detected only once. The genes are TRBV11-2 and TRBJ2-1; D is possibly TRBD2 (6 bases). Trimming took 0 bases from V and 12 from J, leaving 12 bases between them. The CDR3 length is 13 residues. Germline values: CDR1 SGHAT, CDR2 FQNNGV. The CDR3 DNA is TGTGCCAGCAGCTTAGATCCTCGCGGGGTGCAGTTCTTC. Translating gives CASSLDPRGVQFF.

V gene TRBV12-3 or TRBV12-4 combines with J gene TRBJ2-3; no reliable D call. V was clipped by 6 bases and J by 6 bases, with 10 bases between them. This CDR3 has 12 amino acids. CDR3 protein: CASSRLTDTQYF. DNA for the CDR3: TGTGCCAGCAGCCGCCTAACGGATACGCAGTATTTT.

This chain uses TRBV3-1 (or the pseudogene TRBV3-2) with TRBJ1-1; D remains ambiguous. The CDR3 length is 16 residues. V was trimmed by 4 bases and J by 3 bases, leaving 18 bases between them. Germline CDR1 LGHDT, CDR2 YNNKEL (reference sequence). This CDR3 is CASSRGVPPRHTEAFF. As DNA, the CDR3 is TGTGCCAGCAGCCGCGGGGTGCCCCCCCGCCACACTGAAGCTTTCTTT.